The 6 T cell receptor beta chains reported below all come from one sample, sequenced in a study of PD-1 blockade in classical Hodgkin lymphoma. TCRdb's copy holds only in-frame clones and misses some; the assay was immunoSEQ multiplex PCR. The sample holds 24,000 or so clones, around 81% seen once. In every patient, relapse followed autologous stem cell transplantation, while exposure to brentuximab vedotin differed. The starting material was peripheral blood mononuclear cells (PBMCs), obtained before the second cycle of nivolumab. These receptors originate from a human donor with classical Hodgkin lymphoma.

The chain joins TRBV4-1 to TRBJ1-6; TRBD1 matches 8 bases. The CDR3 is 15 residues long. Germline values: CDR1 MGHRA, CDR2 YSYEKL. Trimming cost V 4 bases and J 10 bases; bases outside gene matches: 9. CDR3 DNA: TGCGCCAGCAGCCCCCGGACAGGGTGGGACTCACCCCTCCACTTT. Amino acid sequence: CASSPRTGWDSPLHF.

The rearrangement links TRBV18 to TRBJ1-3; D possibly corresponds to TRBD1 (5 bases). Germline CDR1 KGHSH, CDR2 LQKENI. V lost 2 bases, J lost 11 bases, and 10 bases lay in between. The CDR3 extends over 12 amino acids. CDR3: CASSPGGEAIYF. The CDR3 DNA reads TGTGCCAGCTCACCAGGAGGGGAAGCCATATATTTT.

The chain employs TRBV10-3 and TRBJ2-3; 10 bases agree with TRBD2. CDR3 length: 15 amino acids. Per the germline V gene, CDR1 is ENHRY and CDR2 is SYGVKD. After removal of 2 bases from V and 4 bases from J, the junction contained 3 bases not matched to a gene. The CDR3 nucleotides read TGTGCCATCAGTGAGAGAGCGGGAGGGCCAGATACGCAGTATTTT. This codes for CAISERAGGPDTQYF.

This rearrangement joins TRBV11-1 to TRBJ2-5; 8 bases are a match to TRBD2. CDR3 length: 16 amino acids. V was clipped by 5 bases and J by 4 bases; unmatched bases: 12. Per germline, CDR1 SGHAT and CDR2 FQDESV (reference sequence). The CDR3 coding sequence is TGTGCCAGCAGCCCCGGGAAGGGGCGGGAGGCAGAGACCCAGTACTTC. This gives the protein CASSPGKGREAETQYF.

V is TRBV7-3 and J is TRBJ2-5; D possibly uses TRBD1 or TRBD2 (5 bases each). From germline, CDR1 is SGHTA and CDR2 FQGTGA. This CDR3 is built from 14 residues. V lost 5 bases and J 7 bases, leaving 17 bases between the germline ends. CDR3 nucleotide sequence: TGTGCCAGCAGCCTTGGGGGTACAAGGGGGACCCAGTACTTC. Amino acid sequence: CASSLGGTRGTQYF.

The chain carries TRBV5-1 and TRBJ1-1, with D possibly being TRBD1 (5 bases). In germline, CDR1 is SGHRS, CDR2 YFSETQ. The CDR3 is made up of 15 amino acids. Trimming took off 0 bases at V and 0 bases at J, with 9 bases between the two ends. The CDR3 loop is CASSLEAGLNTEAFF. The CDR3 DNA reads TGCGCCAGCAGCTTGGAGGCAGGGTTGAACACTGAAGCTTTCTTT. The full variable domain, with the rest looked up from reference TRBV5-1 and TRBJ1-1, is KAGVTQTPRYLIKTRGQQVTLSCSPISGHRSVSWYQQTPGQGLQFLFEYFSETQRNKGNFPGRFSGRQFSNSRSEMNVSTLELGDSALYLCASSLEAGLNTEAFFGQGTRLTVV.